The 2 T cell receptor beta chains reported below all come from one sample, sequenced in a study of OX40 agonist ivuxolimab in advanced cancers. Assay: immunoSEQ multiplex PCR; the TCRdb copy retains only in-frame clones and omits some. The top ten clones hold approximately 1.8% of a sample with 45,000 to 65,000 clones, around 86% of them seen once. Sequencing was performed on CD4+ or CD8+ T cells sorted from blood, taken in a trial of the OX40 agonist ivuxolimab. These receptors were taken from an adult with an advanced solid tumor such as melanoma, head and neck, liver or kidney cancer.

This clone has just one count. The rearrangement uses TRBV28 and TRBJ2-2; TRBD1 matches 8 bases. V gave up 8 bases and J gave up 1 base; unmatched junction bases: 6. This CDR3 has 15 residues. Germline CDR1 is MDHEN and CDR2 is SYDVKM. CDR3 amino acids: CASWSGTGNTGELFF. Here the CDR3 DNA reads TGTGCCAGCTGGTCCGGGACAGGGAACACCGGGGAGCTGTTTTTT.

CDR3 bases: TGTGCCAGCAGTACGGACAGGGGGCTTAATGGCTACACCTTC. Amino acids: CASSTDRGLNGYTF. V is TRBV28 and J is TRBJ1-2; 11 bases map to TRBD1. Germline values: CDR1 MDHEN, CDR2 SYDVKM. V was clipped by 5 bases and J by 6 bases; unmatched bases: 5. The CDR3 loop spans 14 amino acids.